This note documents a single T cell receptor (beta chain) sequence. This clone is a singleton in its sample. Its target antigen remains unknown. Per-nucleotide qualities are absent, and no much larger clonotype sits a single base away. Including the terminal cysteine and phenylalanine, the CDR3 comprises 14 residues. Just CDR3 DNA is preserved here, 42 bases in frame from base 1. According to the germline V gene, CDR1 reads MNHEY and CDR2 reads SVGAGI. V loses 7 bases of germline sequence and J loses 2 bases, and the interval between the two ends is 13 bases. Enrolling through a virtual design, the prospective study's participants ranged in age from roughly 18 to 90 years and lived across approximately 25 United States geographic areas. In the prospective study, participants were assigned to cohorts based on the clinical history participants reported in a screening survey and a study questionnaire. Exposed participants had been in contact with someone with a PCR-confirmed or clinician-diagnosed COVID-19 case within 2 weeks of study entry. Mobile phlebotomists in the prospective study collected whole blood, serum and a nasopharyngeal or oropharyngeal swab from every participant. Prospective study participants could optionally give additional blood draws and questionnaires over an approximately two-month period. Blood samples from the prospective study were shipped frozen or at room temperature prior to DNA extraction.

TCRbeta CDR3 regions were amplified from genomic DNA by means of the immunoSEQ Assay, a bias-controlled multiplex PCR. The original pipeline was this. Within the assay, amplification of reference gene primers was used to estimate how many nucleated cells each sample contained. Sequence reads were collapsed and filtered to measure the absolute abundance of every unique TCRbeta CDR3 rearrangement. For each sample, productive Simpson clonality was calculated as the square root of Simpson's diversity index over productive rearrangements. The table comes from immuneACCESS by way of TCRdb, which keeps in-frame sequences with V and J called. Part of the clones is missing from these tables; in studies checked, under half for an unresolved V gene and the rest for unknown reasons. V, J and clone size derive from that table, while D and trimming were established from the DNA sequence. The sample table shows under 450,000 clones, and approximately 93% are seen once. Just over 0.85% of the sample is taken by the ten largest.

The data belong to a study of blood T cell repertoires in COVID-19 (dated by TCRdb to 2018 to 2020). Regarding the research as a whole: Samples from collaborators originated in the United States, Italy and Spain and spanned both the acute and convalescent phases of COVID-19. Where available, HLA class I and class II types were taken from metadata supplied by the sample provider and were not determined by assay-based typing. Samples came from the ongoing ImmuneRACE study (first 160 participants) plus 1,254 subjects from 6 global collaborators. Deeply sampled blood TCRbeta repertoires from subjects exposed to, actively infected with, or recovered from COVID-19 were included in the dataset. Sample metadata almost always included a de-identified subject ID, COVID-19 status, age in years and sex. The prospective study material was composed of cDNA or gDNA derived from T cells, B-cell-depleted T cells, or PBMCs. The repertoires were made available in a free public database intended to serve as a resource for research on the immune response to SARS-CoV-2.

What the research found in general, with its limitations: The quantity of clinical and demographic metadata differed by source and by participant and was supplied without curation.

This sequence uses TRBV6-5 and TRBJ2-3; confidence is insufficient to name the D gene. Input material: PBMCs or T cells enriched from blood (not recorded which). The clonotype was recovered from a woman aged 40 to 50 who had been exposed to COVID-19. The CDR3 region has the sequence CASNKRLPTDTQYF. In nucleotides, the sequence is TGTGCCAGCAACAAGCGCCTCCCCACAGATACGCAGTATTTT.